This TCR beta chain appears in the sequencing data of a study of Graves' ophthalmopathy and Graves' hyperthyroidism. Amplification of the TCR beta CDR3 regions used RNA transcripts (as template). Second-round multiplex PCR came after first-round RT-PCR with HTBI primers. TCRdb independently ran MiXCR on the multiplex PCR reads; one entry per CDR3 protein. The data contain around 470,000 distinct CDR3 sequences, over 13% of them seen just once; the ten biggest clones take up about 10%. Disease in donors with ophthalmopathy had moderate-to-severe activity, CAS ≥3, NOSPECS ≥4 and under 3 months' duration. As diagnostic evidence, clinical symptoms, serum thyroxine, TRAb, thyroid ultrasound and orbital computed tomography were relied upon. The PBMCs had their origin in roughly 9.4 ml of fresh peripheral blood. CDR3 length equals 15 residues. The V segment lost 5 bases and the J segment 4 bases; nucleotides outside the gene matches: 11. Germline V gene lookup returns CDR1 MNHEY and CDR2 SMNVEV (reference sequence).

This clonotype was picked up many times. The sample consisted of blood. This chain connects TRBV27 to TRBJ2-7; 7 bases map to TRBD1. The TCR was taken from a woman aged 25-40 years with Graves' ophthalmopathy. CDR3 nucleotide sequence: TGTGCCAGCAGTCCCCTTAGACAGGGCAGGTACGAGCAGTACTTC. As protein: CASSPLRQGRYEQYF.